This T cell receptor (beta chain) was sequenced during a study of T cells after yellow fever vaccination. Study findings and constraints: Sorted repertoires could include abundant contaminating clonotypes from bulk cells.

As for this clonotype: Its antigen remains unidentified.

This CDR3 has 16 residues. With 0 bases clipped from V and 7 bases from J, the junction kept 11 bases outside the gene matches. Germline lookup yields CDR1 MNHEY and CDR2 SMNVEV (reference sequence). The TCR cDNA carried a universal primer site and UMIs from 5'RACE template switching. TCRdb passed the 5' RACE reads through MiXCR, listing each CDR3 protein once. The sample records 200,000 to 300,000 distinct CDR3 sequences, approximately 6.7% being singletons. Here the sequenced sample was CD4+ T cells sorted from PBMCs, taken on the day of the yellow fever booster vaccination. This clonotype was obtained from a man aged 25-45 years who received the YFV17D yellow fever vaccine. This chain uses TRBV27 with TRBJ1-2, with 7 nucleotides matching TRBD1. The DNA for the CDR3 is TGTGCCAGCAGTTTATCGGCCGGGACAGCTGCTAGTGGCTACACCTTC. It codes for CASSLSAGTAASGYTF.